Listed below are T cell receptor beta chains from one sample, sequenced in a study of beta chain features in type 1 diabetes. Sequenced by immunoSEQ multiplex PCR; TCRdb stores in-frame clones only, minus some. The sample records fewer than 250,000 clones, more than 9% being singletons. Sequenced: naive CD4+ T cells from blood. Source of these receptors: a woman aged 18-29 years in good health. Each CDR3 is given with its conserved first and last residue. Each record gives: J gene, D gene, clone size, V gene, CDR3 DNA, CDR3 protein. D genes are given only for firm matches. Clone size is given for some rows only: seen once, a few or many times, or a class if the clone is expanded.

J gene: TRBJ2-5
D gene: .
clone size: few
V gene: TRBV10-2
CDR3 DNA: TGCGCCAGCCGTTTCGGAGGGGAGGAGACCCAGTACTTC
CDR3 protein: CASRFGGEETQYF

J gene: TRBJ1-1
D gene: TRBD1
clone size: .
V gene: TRBV6-6
CDR3 DNA: TGTGCCAGCAGTTTTTCACAGGGGGTTAGTAACACTGAAGCTTTCTTT
CDR3 protein: CASSFSQGVSNTEAFF

J gene: TRBJ2-2
D gene: .
clone size: few
V gene: TRBV2
CDR3 DNA: TGTGCCAGCAGTGGGAGTTACACCGGGGAGCTGTTTTTT
CDR3 protein: CASSGSYTGELFF

J gene: TRBJ2-1
D gene: TRBD2
clone size: .
V gene: TRBV5-6
CDR3 DNA: TGTGCCAGCAGCTTTCGTGTGACTAGCGGAAACAATGAGCAGTTCTTC
CDR3 protein: CASSFRVTSGNNEQFF

J gene: TRBJ1-2
D gene: .
clone size: once
V gene: TRBV30
CDR3 DNA: TGTGCCTGGACGCTTGGGGGCGACTATGGCTACACCTTC
CDR3 protein: CAWTLGGDYGYTF

J gene: TRBJ1-2
D gene: .
clone size: few
V gene: TRBV5-1
CDR3 DNA: TGCGCCAGCAGCTTTGAAGGAGCCTATGGCTACACCTTC
CDR3 protein: CASSFEGAYGYTF

J gene: TRBJ1-2
D gene: TRBD1
clone size: .
V gene: TRBV6-5
CDR3 DNA: TGTGCCAGCAGTTACTCGACAGGGGTAGTTAGCTATGGCTACACCTTC
CDR3 protein: CASSYSTGVVSYGYTF

J gene: TRBJ2-3
D gene: .
clone size: few
V gene: TRBV5-6
CDR3 DNA: TGTGCCAGCAGCTGGGGGGTGGGGTGGAGGCCAGATACGCAGTATTTT
CDR3 protein: CASSWGVGWRPDTQYF

J gene: TRBJ2-1
D gene: TRBD2
clone size: .
V gene: TRBV2
CDR3 DNA: TGTGCCAGCACGGGACTAAACTACAATGAGCAGTTCTTC
CDR3 protein: CASTGLNYNEQFF

J gene: TRBJ2-2
D gene: TRBD2
clone size: few
V gene: TRBV11-2
CDR3 DNA: TGTGCCAGCAGCTTGAGCGGGGGGGCCCGGGAGCTGTTTTTT
CDR3 protein: CASSLSGGARELFF

J gene: TRBJ1-3
D gene: .
clone size: .
V gene: TRBV5-4
CDR3 DNA: TGTGCCAGCAGCTATATACCTCAGCTGTCGGGTGGTGGAAACACCATATATTTT
CDR3 protein: CASSYIPQLSGGGNTIYF

J gene: TRBJ2-1
D gene: TRBD2
clone size: few
V gene: TRBV28
CDR3 DNA: TGTGCCAGCAGTTCACTAGCGGGAGTTTCTTACAATGAGCAGTTCTTC
CDR3 protein: CASSSLAGVSYNEQFF

J gene: TRBJ2-7
D gene: TRBD2
clone size: few
V gene: TRBV5-4
CDR3 DNA: TGTGCCAGCAGCGATCCGACTAGCGGGGCCTACGAGCAGTACTTC
CDR3 protein: CASSDPTSGAYEQYF

J gene: TRBJ1-1
D gene: .
clone size: many
V gene: TRBV29-1
CDR3 DNA: TGCAGCGTCGTCCCTGAAGCTTTCTTT
CDR3 protein: CSVVPEAFF

J gene: TRBJ2-2
D gene: .
clone size: few
V gene: TRBV30
CDR3 DNA: TGTGCCTGGAGTGTAGTTAACGGGAAAGGATTCGGGGAGCTGTTTTTT
CDR3 protein: CAWSVVNGKGFGELFF

J gene: TRBJ2-7
D gene: .
clone size: few
V gene: TRBV18
CDR3 DNA: TGTGCCAGCTCACCATCAGGGGTAGGCTACGAGCAGTACTTC
CDR3 protein: CASSPSGVGYEQYF

J gene: TRBJ2-7
D gene: .
clone size: .
V gene: TRBV7-9
CDR3 DNA: TGTGCCAGCAGCCGAGCTGAGGGCGGCGAGCAGTACTTC
CDR3 protein: CASSRAEGGEQYF

J gene: TRBJ2-2
D gene: TRBD2
clone size: few
V gene: TRBV4-2
CDR3 DNA: TGTGCCAGCAGCCAAGAGCGGCCTTTGTTTCTAGCGGGGAACACCGGGGAGCTGTTTTTT
CDR3 protein: CASSQERPLFLAGNTGELFF

J gene: TRBJ1-5
D gene: .
clone size: few
V gene: TRBV18
CDR3 DNA: TGTGCCAGCTCACCGCGGGGAGGGATTAGCAATCAGCCCCAGCATTTT
CDR3 protein: CASSPRGGISNQPQHF

J gene: TRBJ1-5
D gene: .
clone size: .
V gene: TRBV30
CDR3 DNA: TGTGCCTGGAGTGTAACGGGGGATAGCAATCAGCCCCAGCATTTT
CDR3 protein: CAWSVTGDSNQPQHF

J gene: TRBJ2-7
D gene: .
clone size: few
V gene: TRBV11-2
CDR3 DNA: TGTGCCAGCAGCTACCTCGGAAGTAGCTTGTTCCCCTACGAGCAGTACTTC
CDR3 protein: CASSYLGSSLFPYEQYF

J gene: TRBJ1-1
D gene: .
clone size: .
V gene: TRBV6-5
CDR3 DNA: TGTGCCAGCAATTCTGCGGGGGAAGCTTTCTTT
CDR3 protein: CASNSAGEAFF

J gene: TRBJ2-5
D gene: TRBD2
clone size: few
V gene: TRBV18
CDR3 DNA: TGTGCCAGCTCACAGCTAGCGGGTACCCAGGGGCAAGAGACCCAGTACTTC
CDR3 protein: CASSQLAGTQGQETQYF

J gene: TRBJ2-7
D gene: .
clone size: .
V gene: TRBV30
CDR3 DNA: TGTGCCTGGAGTGTAACCCCGGGCTCCTACGAGCAGTACTTC
CDR3 protein: CAWSVTPGSYEQYF

J gene: TRBJ2-7
D gene: TRBD1
clone size: few
V gene: TRBV28
CDR3 DNA: TGTGCCAGCAGTTCGGGACAGAGCTACGAGCAGTACTTC
CDR3 protein: CASSSGQSYEQYF

J gene: TRBJ2-5
D gene: TRBD2
clone size: .
V gene: TRBV5-6
CDR3 DNA: TGTGCCAGCAGCTTGGAGGGACTAGCGGGAGGGAGTTACTTC
CDR3 protein: CASSLEGLAGGSYF

J gene: TRBJ2-2
D gene: .
clone size: .
V gene: TRBV30
CDR3 DNA: TGTGCCTGGAGTGTCAGGGCCACCGGGGAGCTGTTTTTT
CDR3 protein: CAWSVRATGELFF

J gene: TRBJ2-7
D gene: .
clone size: few
V gene: TRBV4-1
CDR3 DNA: TGCGCCAGCAGCTCTCGGACAGTGAGCTCCTACGAGCAGTACTTC
CDR3 protein: CASSSRTVSSYEQYF

J gene: TRBJ2-3
D gene: .
clone size: few
V gene: TRBV2
CDR3 DNA: TGTGCCAGCAGTGACCCTGGACTAGATACGCAGTATTTT
CDR3 protein: CASSDPGLDTQYF

J gene: TRBJ2-3
D gene: .
clone size: many
V gene: TRBV29-1
CDR3 DNA: TGCAGCGTTAAGAAACAGGCTTCAGATACGCAGTATTTT
CDR3 protein: CSVKKQASDTQYF

J gene: TRBJ1-1
D gene: .
clone size: .
V gene: TRBV25-1
CDR3 DNA: TGTGCCAGCAGTGGACCCTTTCGGGGGGAAGCTTTCTTT
CDR3 protein: CASSGPFRGEAFF

J gene: TRBJ2-2
D gene: .
clone size: .
V gene: TRBV27
CDR3 DNA: TGTGCCAGCAGTTTTCGGTCGAACACCGGGGAGCTGTTTTTT
CDR3 protein: CASSFRSNTGELFF

J gene: TRBJ2-7
D gene: TRBD1
clone size: few
V gene: TRBV15
CDR3 DNA: TGTGCCACCAGCAGAGTGACCGGGACAGGTTCCTACGAGCAGTACTTC
CDR3 protein: CATSRVTGTGSYEQYF

J gene: TRBJ2-1
D gene: .
clone size: few
V gene: TRBV9
CDR3 DNA: TGTGCCAGCAGCGTAGTCGGGACGGGGGTCGATGAGCAGTTCTTC
CDR3 protein: CASSVVGTGVDEQFF

J gene: TRBJ2-5
D gene: .
clone size: .
V gene: TRBV5-1
CDR3 DNA: TGCGCCAGCAGTACTACCTACCAAGAGACCCAGTACTTC
CDR3 protein: CASSTTYQETQYF

J gene: TRBJ1-2
D gene: .
clone size: few
V gene: TRBV5-4
CDR3 DNA: TGTGCCAGCAGCTTGGCAAACAATGGGCAGAGCTATGGCTACACCTTC
CDR3 protein: CASSLANNGQSYGYTF

J gene: TRBJ2-7
D gene: .
clone size: few
V gene: TRBV6-5
CDR3 DNA: TGTGCCAGCAGGGAGGGACGTCAAATATCCTACGAGCAGTACTTC
CDR3 protein: CASREGRQISYEQYF

J gene: TRBJ1-1
D gene: TRBD1
clone size: .
V gene: TRBV27
CDR3 DNA: TGTGCCAGCAAAAGGACCGGGACAGGGGGCAGAACTGAAGCTTTCTTT
CDR3 protein: CASKRTGTGGRTEAFF

J gene: TRBJ2-3
D gene: TRBD2
clone size: few
V gene: TRBV2
CDR3 DNA: TGTGCCAGCAGGGGGAGGCGGGAGGGGGTGGGCACAGATACGCAGTATTTT
CDR3 protein: CASRGRREGVGTDTQYF

J gene: TRBJ2-7
D gene: TRBD1
clone size: few
V gene: TRBV5-6
CDR3 DNA: TGTGCCAGCAGCTTGACAGGGGGCCACGAGCAGTACTTC
CDR3 protein: CASSLTGGHEQYF

J gene: TRBJ2-1
D gene: TRBD2
clone size: .
V gene: TRBV7-9
CDR3 DNA: TGTGCCAGCAGCCACCCCCTAGCGGGAGGTGGGAATGAGCAGTTCTTC
CDR3 protein: CASSHPLAGGGNEQFF

J gene: TRBJ2-1
D gene: TRBD2
clone size: few
V gene: TRBV14
CDR3 DNA: TGTGCCAGCAGCCAAGCAGCCCTAGCGGGGGGGTACAATGAGCAGTTCTTC
CDR3 protein: CASSQAALAGGYNEQFF

J gene: TRBJ2-5
D gene: .
clone size: few
V gene: TRBV27
CDR3 DNA: TGTGCCAGCAGCCGGGTTGGTGAAGAGACCCAGTACTTC
CDR3 protein: CASSRVGEETQYF

J gene: TRBJ2-1
D gene: TRBD2
clone size: many
V gene: TRBV9
CDR3 DNA: TGTGCCAGCAGCGTGGCTAGCGGGAGCCCATCTGGGGGTGAGCAGTTCTTC
CDR3 protein: CASSVASGSPSGGEQFF

J gene: TRBJ1-4
D gene: .
clone size: few
V gene: TRBV29-1
CDR3 DNA: TGCAGCGAACCTAGGGGCAGTGAAAAACTGTTTTTT
CDR3 protein: CSEPRGSEKLFF

J gene: TRBJ1-5
D gene: .
clone size: few
V gene: TRBV6-1
CDR3 DNA: TGTGCCAGCAGAGAAACAGGGACGACGGGCAATCAGCCCCAGCATTTT
CDR3 protein: CASRETGTTGNQPQHF

J gene: TRBJ2-2
D gene: TRBD2
clone size: .
V gene: TRBV5-4
CDR3 DNA: TGTGCCAGCAGCCCGGGACTAGCGCCGGGCACCGGGGAGCTGTTTTTT
CDR3 protein: CASSPGLAPGTGELFF

J gene: TRBJ2-1
D gene: TRBD2
clone size: .
V gene: TRBV19
CDR3 DNA: TGTGCCAGTAGGACGGCTAGCGGGAGTAAGGATGAGCAGTTCTTC
CDR3 protein: CASRTASGSKDEQFF

J gene: TRBJ2-6
D gene: TRBD1
clone size: .
V gene: TRBV6-1
CDR3 DNA: TGTGCCAGCAGTGCAGAAGGGGGCCGTGGGGCCAACGTCCTGACTTTC
CDR3 protein: CASSAEGGRGANVLTF

J gene: TRBJ1-5
D gene: .
clone size: few
V gene: TRBV5-6
CDR3 DNA: TGTGCCAGCACACAGGGACCGGGCAATCAGCCCCAGCATTTT
CDR3 protein: CASTQGPGNQPQHF

J gene: TRBJ1-2
D gene: TRBD1
clone size: few
V gene: TRBV7-8
CDR3 DNA: TGTGCCAGCAGCCCTAGACAGGGGGCCGGATCTACGGGCTACACCTTC
CDR3 protein: CASSPRQGAGSTGYTF

J gene: TRBJ2-7
D gene: .
clone size: .
V gene: TRBV27
CDR3 DNA: TGTGCCAGCAGTTTAGGTCAGGGGAGATACGAGCAGTACTTC
CDR3 protein: CASSLGQGRYEQYF

J gene: TRBJ2-1
D gene: TRBD2
clone size: few
V gene: TRBV19
CDR3 DNA: TGTGCCAGTAGTAGTAGCGGGAGCTCCTACAATGAGCAGTTCTTC
CDR3 protein: CASSSSGSSYNEQFF

J gene: TRBJ1-2
D gene: TRBD1
clone size: few
V gene: TRBV5-1
CDR3 DNA: TGCGCCAGCAGCTCGGGACAGGGGGCCTATGGCTACACCTTC
CDR3 protein: CASSSGQGAYGYTF

J gene: TRBJ2-7
D gene: TRBD1
clone size: few
V gene: TRBV18
CDR3 DNA: TGTGCCAGCTCGCCTGGACAGGGCCCTACGTACGAGCAGTACTTC
CDR3 protein: CASSPGQGPTYEQYF

J gene: TRBJ1-2
D gene: .
clone size: few
V gene: TRBV18
CDR3 DNA: TGTGCCAGCTCTACAGGGTTGAACTATGGCTACACCTTC
CDR3 protein: CASSTGLNYGYTF

J gene: TRBJ1-2
D gene: .
clone size: few
V gene: TRBV18
CDR3 DNA: TGTGCCAGCTCACCGAGTACGCCAGGGGTTTTCTATGGCTACACCTTC
CDR3 protein: CASSPSTPGVFYGYTF